This TCR beta chain was captured in a study of beta chain features in type 1 diabetes. Study in general: Patients looked much like healthy donors when it came to age, gender and cell yields.

A few counts support this clone. The antigen remains undetermined. The CDR3 covers 17 residues. CDR1 is SGDLS, CDR2 YYNGEE, per germline. With 2 bases clipped from V and 5 bases from J, the junction kept 12 bases outside the gene matches. Study conclusions and caveats: Using cDNA template may skew counts toward highly expressing activated cells. A moderate, significant TCRB CDR3 shortening appeared in type 1 diabetes across four CD4+ subsets.

Investigators reverse transcribed all isolated RNA, so they sequenced expressed TCRB transcripts. Sequencing was performed with immunoSEQ multiplex PCR; in TCRdb, only in-frame clones are kept and a portion is missing. The sample holds roughly 340,000 clones; approximately 12% are singletons and the top ten take roughly 0.015%. Sorted CD4+ subsets: naive, central memory, regulatory, stem cell-like memory (CD45RO/CCR7/CD25/CD127/CD95/CD27 panel). Sorted populations all exceeded 95% purity. The receptor was derived from a woman in her late teens or twenties with type 1 diabetes. The chain carries TRBV9 and TRBJ2-1; 8 positions agree with TRBD2. The sequencing sample was made of naive CD4+ T cells from blood. The CDR3 nucleotides are TGTGCCAGCAGCGTTCTCGGGAGGGCCGTAAGGGACAATGAGCAGTTCTTC. It is translated as CASSVLGRAVRDNEQFF.